A selection of T cell receptor beta chains follows, all from one sample in a study of cytomegalovirus exposure and HLA in healthy donors. TCRdb's copy holds only in-frame clones and misses some; the assay was immunoSEQ multiplex PCR. Of over 90,000 clones in the sample, roughly 80% are singletons; the top ten hold roughly 8.9%. The sample consisted of PBMCs. The receptor set was obtained from a male donor in good health and CMV-seropositive. CDR3s include the opening cysteine and the closing phenylalanine or tryptophan. Fields, in order: J gene, clone size, V gene, D gene, CDR3 protein, CDR3 DNA. The D gene is left open where the match is weak. Clone size is stated in some rows and not others, as once, few, many or a class when expanded.

j_gene: TRBJ2-7
abundance: .
v_gene: TRBV9
d_gene: TRBD2
CDR3aa: CASSVSGRAAEQYF
CDR3nt: TGTGCCAGCAGCGTGAGCGGGAGGGCCGCCGAGCAGTACTTC

j_gene: TRBJ2-1
abundance: .
v_gene: TRBV7-9
d_gene: TRBD2
CDR3aa: CSSSYRATSGYNEQFF
CDR3nt: TGTTCCAGCAGCTACCGGGCTACTAGCGGATACAATGAGCAGTTCTTC

j_gene: TRBJ2-5
abundance: .
v_gene: TRBV7-8
d_gene: TRBD2
CDR3aa: CASSLENSGIETQYF
CDR3nt: TGTGCCAGCAGCTTAGAGAATAGCGGGATAGAGACCCAGTACTTC

j_gene: TRBJ2-1
abundance: few
v_gene: TRBV7-8
d_gene: TRBD2
CDR3aa: CASSLVSSGYNEQFF
CDR3nt: TGTGCCAGCAGCTTAGTGTCTAGCGGTTACAATGAGCAGTTCTTC

j_gene: TRBJ2-7
abundance: .
v_gene: TRBV7-2
d_gene: TRBD2
CDR3aa: CASSSEGGTSIGYEQYF
CDR3nt: TGTGCCAGCAGCTCAGAGGGGGGGACTAGCATAGGATACGAGCAGTACTTC

j_gene: TRBJ2-5
abundance: .
v_gene: TRBV15
d_gene: TRBD2
CDR3aa: CATSRSLAGGRQETQYF
CDR3nt: TGTGCCACCAGCAGATCTCTAGCGGGAGGGCGGCAGGAGACCCAGTACTTC

j_gene: TRBJ1-1
abundance: .
v_gene: TRBV7-9
d_gene: .
CDR3aa: CSSSSYTEAFF
CDR3nt: TGTTCCAGCAGCTCTTACACTGAAGCTTTCTTT

j_gene: TRBJ2-7
abundance: .
v_gene: TRBV5-1
d_gene: TRBD1
CDR3aa: CASSFGDRGGEQYF
CDR3nt: TGCGCCAGCAGCTTTGGAGACAGGGGGGGCGAGCAGTACTTC

j_gene: TRBJ1-1
abundance: .
v_gene: TRBV11-2
d_gene: .
CDR3aa: CASSLRAAYNQGTEAFF
CDR3nt: TGTGCCAGCAGCTTAAGGGCAGCTTATAACCAGGGCACTGAAGCTTTCTTT

j_gene: TRBJ2-2
abundance: .
v_gene: TRBV9
d_gene: TRBD2
CDR3aa: CASRFGSGGTGELFF
CDR3nt: TGTGCCAGCAGGTTCGGGAGCGGGGGCACCGGGGAGCTGTTTTTT

j_gene: TRBJ2-1
abundance: .
v_gene: TRBV5-1
d_gene: TRBD2
CDR3aa: CASSPRVAGPNNEQFF
CDR3nt: TGCGCCAGCAGCCCTCGGGTAGCGGGACCCAACAATGAGCAGTTCTTC

j_gene: TRBJ1-5
abundance: .
v_gene: TRBV5-5
d_gene: TRBD1
CDR3aa: CASSLAEGDRGSQPQHF
CDR3nt: TGTGCCAGCAGCTTGGCCGAAGGGGACAGGGGAAGTCAGCCCCAGCATTTT

j_gene: TRBJ1-2
abundance: .
v_gene: TRBV7-2
d_gene: .
CDR3aa: CASSLVPGVGGYTF
CDR3nt: TGTGCCAGCAGCTTAGTCCCGGGGGTCGGGGGCTACACCTTC

j_gene: TRBJ2-3
abundance: .
v_gene: TRBV5-1
d_gene: TRBD1
CDR3aa: CASSPAGTAADTQYF
CDR3nt: TGCGCCAGCAGCCCCGCCGGGACAGCCGCAGATACGCAGTATTTT

j_gene: TRBJ2-1
abundance: .
v_gene: TRBV7-2
d_gene: .
CDR3aa: CASSSSGTGGNEQFF
CDR3nt: TGTGCCAGCAGCTCTTCCGGGACTGGGGGGAATGAGCAGTTCTTC

j_gene: TRBJ1-5
abundance: medium-sized
v_gene: TRBV19
d_gene: .
CDR3aa: CASMAGGNQPQHF
CDR3nt: TGTGCCAGTATGGCCGGAGGGAATCAGCCCCAGCATTTT

j_gene: TRBJ1-1
abundance: .
v_gene: TRBV7-2
d_gene: .
CDR3aa: CASSSDRHTEAFF
CDR3nt: TGTGCCAGCAGCTCTGACAGACACACTGAAGCTTTCTTT

j_gene: TRBJ2-3
abundance: .
v_gene: TRBV4-2
d_gene: .
CDR3aa: CASSSNLPPADTQYF
CDR3nt: TGTGCCAGCAGCTCCAACCTACCTCCGGCAGATACGCAGTATTTT

j_gene: TRBJ2-7
abundance: once
v_gene: TRBV28
d_gene: TRBD2
CDR3aa: CASSLGGPISYEQYF
CDR3nt: TGTGCCAGCAGTTTGGGAGGGCCCATATCCTACGAGCAGTACTTC

j_gene: TRBJ2-6
abundance: once
v_gene: TRBV2
d_gene: .
CDR3aa: CASGQTHSGANVLTF
CDR3nt: TGTGCCTCCGGACAGACTCACTCTGGGGCCAACGTCCTGACTTTC

j_gene: TRBJ2-7
abundance: .
v_gene: TRBV7-2
d_gene: TRBD1
CDR3aa: CASSLSQGDYEQYF
CDR3nt: TGTGCCAGCAGCTTAAGCCAGGGGGACTACGAGCAGTACTTC

j_gene: TRBJ1-3
abundance: once
v_gene: TRBV18
d_gene: .
CDR3aa: CASSLSERPGNTIYF
CDR3nt: TGTGCCAGCTCATTATCAGAGAGGCCTGGAAACACCATATATTTT

j_gene: TRBJ2-1
abundance: .
v_gene: TRBV7-2
d_gene: .
CDR3aa: CASSSPPLSLSYNEQFF
CDR3nt: TGTGCCAGCAGCAGCCCTCCACTAAGCCTCTCCTACAATGAGCAGTTCTTC

j_gene: TRBJ2-6
abundance: .
v_gene: TRBV6-5
d_gene: .
CDR3aa: CATGGGGANGLTF
CDR3nt: TGTGCCACAGGGGGAGGTGGGGCCAACGGCCTGACTTTC

j_gene: TRBJ2-1
abundance: .
v_gene: TRBV7-9
d_gene: .
CDR3aa: CASSFEYRSYNEQFF
CDR3nt: TGTGCCAGCAGCTTTGAGTATCGCTCCTACAATGAGCAGTTCTTC

j_gene: TRBJ1-1
abundance: .
v_gene: TRBV9
d_gene: .
CDR3aa: CASSVDTRGTEAFF
CDR3nt: TGTGCCAGCAGCGTTGACACGAGGGGGACTGAAGCTTTCTTT

j_gene: TRBJ2-1
abundance: .
v_gene: TRBV5-1
d_gene: TRBD2
CDR3aa: CASSPRGTSGRGEQFF
CDR3nt: TGCGCCAGCAGCCCCCGCGGGACTAGCGGGAGAGGTGAGCAGTTCTTC

j_gene: TRBJ2-3
abundance: few
v_gene: TRBV7-9
d_gene: TRBD1
CDR3aa: CASSPRTGDTQYF
CDR3nt: TGTGCCAGCAGCCCACGGACAGGAGATACGCAGTATTTT

j_gene: TRBJ2-3
abundance: .
v_gene: TRBV9
d_gene: TRBD2
CDR3aa: CASSVATGTRGSTDTQYF
CDR3nt: TGTGCCAGCAGCGTAGCTACGGGGACTAGAGGTAGCACAGATACGCAGTATTTT

j_gene: TRBJ2-5
abundance: .
v_gene: TRBV4-3
d_gene: TRBD2
CDR3aa: CASSHSGREEETQYF
CDR3nt: TGCGCCAGCAGCCATAGCGGGAGAGAGGAAGAGACCCAGTACTTC

j_gene: TRBJ2-1
abundance: .
v_gene: TRBV11-1
d_gene: .
CDR3aa: CASTSLRGNEQFF
CDR3nt: TGTGCCAGCACCTCCCTCCGAGGCAATGAGCAGTTCTTC

j_gene: TRBJ2-7
abundance: few
v_gene: TRBV27
d_gene: TRBD2
CDR3aa: CASRDRLAGLYEQYF
CDR3nt: TGTGCCAGCAGGGACCGACTAGCGGGGCTCTACGAGCAGTACTTC

j_gene: TRBJ2-1
abundance: .
v_gene: TRBV7-2
d_gene: .
CDR3aa: CASSTQGRYNEQFF
CDR3nt: TGTGCCAGCAGCACACAGGGCAGGTACAATGAGCAGTTCTTC

j_gene: TRBJ2-5
abundance: .
v_gene: TRBV2
d_gene: TRBD2
CDR3aa: CASSAPLAGAGETQYF
CDR3nt: TGTGCCAGCAGCGCCCCCCTGGCGGGAGCGGGGGAGACCCAGTACTTC

j_gene: TRBJ1-4
abundance: .
v_gene: TRBV6-5
d_gene: TRBD1
CDR3aa: CASSRWTGQGEKLFF
CDR3nt: TGTGCCAGCAGTCGATGGACAGGGCAGGGGGAAAAACTGTTTTTT

j_gene: TRBJ2-3
abundance: once
v_gene: TRBV2
d_gene: .
CDR3aa: CASSEALRSYF
CDR3nt: TGTGCCAGCAGTGAAGCGCTTCGTAGCTATTTT

j_gene: TRBJ2-7
abundance: .
v_gene: TRBV14
d_gene: TRBD1
CDR3aa: CASSQFTWTGSNEQYF
CDR3nt: TGTGCCAGCAGCCAGTTTACCTGGACAGGGAGCAACGAGCAGTACTTC

j_gene: TRBJ2-7
abundance: once
v_gene: TRBV7-9
d_gene: .
CDR3aa: CASSPQLGPNEQYF
CDR3nt: TGTGCCAGCAGCCCCCAACTAGGACCCAACGAGCAGTACTTC

j_gene: TRBJ1-6
abundance: .
v_gene: TRBV6-6
d_gene: TRBD1
CDR3aa: CASRPGQVTSPLHF
CDR3nt: TGTGCCAGCAGGCCGGGACAGGTTACCTCACCCCTCCACTTT

j_gene: TRBJ1-2
abundance: .
v_gene: TRBV4-2
d_gene: TRBD1
CDR3aa: CASSPQGDYGYTF
CDR3nt: TGTGCCAGCAGCCCACAGGGGGACTATGGCTACACCTTC

j_gene: TRBJ2-7
abundance: .
v_gene: TRBV7-2
d_gene: .
CDR3aa: CASSLASGGASYEQYF
CDR3nt: TGTGCCAGCAGCTTAGCGTCTGGGGGCGCGTCCTACGAGCAGTACTTC

j_gene: TRBJ2-7
abundance: .
v_gene: TRBV7-8
d_gene: .
CDR3aa: CASSPLGGARDEQYF
CDR3nt: TGTGCCAGCAGCCCTCTCGGAGGGGCGAGGGACGAGCAGTACTTC